The 18 T cell receptor beta chains below were found in one sample sequenced in a study of radiotherapy plus CTLA-4 blockade in lung cancer. The repertoire was sequenced with immunoSEQ multiplex PCR; TCRdb's copy has only in-frame clones and lacks some. The sample includes 75,000 to 100,000 clones, 70% to 90% of them seen just once. The sample consisted of peripheral blood, taken from a patient treated with radiotherapy plus ipilimumab. All receptors come from a human donor with non-small cell lung cancer that progressed on radiotherapy plus ipilimumab.

The chain recombines TRBV29-1 with TRBJ1-1; D unresolved. Germline values: CDR1 SQVTM, CDR2 ANQGSEA. V was pared by 7 bases and J by 0 bases, with 12 bases between. The CDR3 contains 13 residues. Here the CDR3 reads CSALRPLNTEAFF. The CDR3 DNA follows: TGCAGCGCCCTAAGGCCCCTGAACACTGAAGCTTTCTTT.

Only a few counts were recorded for this clone. The chain recombines TRBV4-2 with TRBJ2-1, with D maybe TRBD2 (5 bases). CDR1 is LGHNA and CDR2 is YNFKEQ in the germline V gene. Trimming took 0 bases from V and 8 from J, leaving 11 bases between them. The CDR3 is made up of 14 amino acids. In DNA form, the CDR3 reads TGTGCCAGCAGCCAAGACTCCGCCGGGGATGAGCAGTTCTTC. Translating gives CASSQDSAGDEQFF.

This clone was counted once. The J gene is TRBJ2-1, the V gene TRBV29-1; TRBD2 agrees at 8 bases. The ends lost 3 bases at V and 8 bases at J; junction bases unmatched: 6. Germline-derived CDR1 and CDR2 are SQVTM and ANQGSEA. The CDR3 has 13 residues. The CDR3 spells CSVDRSGSDEQFF. The CDR3 coding sequence is TGCAGCGTTGACCGGAGCGGGAGCGATGAGCAGTTCTTC.

The chain joins TRBV30 to TRBJ1-2, with 7 bases aligning to TRBD1. With V trimmed by 5 bases and J by 0 bases, 6 bases remained unmatched. The CDR3 loop spans 14 amino acids. Germline values: CDR1 GTSNPN, CDR2 SVGIG (reference sequence). Written as DNA, the CDR3 is TGTGCCTGGGACCAGACAGGGACTAACTATGGCTACACCTTC. Its protein is CAWDQTGTNYGYTF.

In DNA form, the CDR3 reads TGTGCCAGCAGCCCGGCCGGGGGGCCTCCCGCCTACGAGCAGTACTTC. As protein: CASSPAGGPPAYEQYF. The rearrangement links TRBV5-4 to TRBJ2-7; weak D call: TRBD2 (7 bases). Germline values: CDR1 SGHNT, CDR2 YYREEE (reference sequence). Trimming removed 4 bases at V and 2 bases at J, with 19 bases between. CDR3 size: 16 residues.

In nucleotides, the CDR3 is TGTGCCAGCAGTTTATCCAGCTATTCGGTCACAGATACGCAGTATTTT. Translating it yields CASSLSSYSVTDTQYF. The chain joins TRBV27 to TRBJ2-3; D is unclear. The CDR3 has 16 amino acids. V was trimmed by 0 bases and J by 2 bases, leaving 12 bases between them. Germline V CDR1 and CDR2: MNHEY, SMNVEV (reference sequence).

The sample holds one count of this clone. The rearrangement uses TRBV28 and TRBJ2-5; D perhaps matches TRBD2 (5 bases). The V end lost 4 bases, the J end lost 5 bases, and 11 bases lay between the germline ends. The germline V gene encodes CDR1 MDHEN and CDR2 SYDVKM. The CDR3 loop spans 13 amino acids. CDR3 sequence (DNA): TGTGCCAGCAGTTCGCGAGGGCGGGAGACCCAGTACTTC. Translating it yields CASSSRGRETQYF. The full variable domain, in which reference TRBV28 and TRBJ2-5 provide the parts outside the CDR3, is DVKVTQSSRYLVKRTGEKVFLECVQDMDHENMFWYRQDPGLGLRLIYFSYDVKMKEKGDIPEGYSVSREKKERFSLILESASTNQTSMYLCASSSRGRETQYFGPGTRLLVL.

This rearrangement joins TRBV18 to TRBJ2-1; 7 nucleotides line up with TRBD2. J was trimmed by 9 bases and V by 1 base; bases with no gene match: 3. Germline V lookup: CDR1 KGHSH, CDR2 LQKENI. The CDR3 sequence is 13 residues long. The CDR3 protein is CASSPRGEGEQFF. In DNA form, the CDR3 reads TGTGCCAGCTCACCACGGGGGGAGGGTGAGCAGTTCTTC.

The genes are TRBV2 and TRBJ2-7; TRBD1 or TRBD2 may be the D gene (5 bases each). Per germline, CDR1 SNHLY and CDR2 FYNNEI. The CDR3 length is 14 residues. Trimming removed 4 bases at V and 2 bases at J, with 12 bases between. Here the CDR3 DNA reads TGTGCCAGCAGTGGGAGGACCAGGGCCTACGAGCAGTACTTC. It yields the protein CASSGRTRAYEQYF.

The chain has TRBV19 and TRBJ2-1, with 9 bases identical to TRBD2. This CDR3 is built from 15 residues. The germline V gene has CDR1 LNHDA and CDR2 SQIVND (reference sequence). J was trimmed by 5 bases and V by 3 bases; bases with no gene match: 5. The CDR3 DNA sequence: TGTGCCAGTAGTATTCGGCTAGCGGGGCACAATGAGCAGTTCTTC. Its translation is CASSIRLAGHNEQFF.

The V and J genes are TRBV18 and TRBJ2-5, with D perhaps TRBD1 or TRBD2 (5 bases each). V was clipped by 3 bases and J by 4 bases, with 12 bases between them. CDR3 length: 14 amino acids. Germline CDR1 KGHSH, CDR2 LQKENI. The CDR3 spells CASSPIGAGETQYF. CDR3 nucleotides: TGTGCCAGCTCACCGATCGGGGCGGGAGAGACCCAGTACTTC.

The sample holds one count of this clone. The CDR3 DNA is TGTGCCAGCAGCTCGGACGGAAAGAACACTGAAGCTTTCTTT. Encoded protein: CASSSDGKNTEAFF. The chain is built from TRBV7-2 and TRBJ1-1; D is uncertain. Germline V gives CDR1 SGHTA, CDR2 FQGNSA. V was cut by 4 bases and J by 1 base, with 10 bases left in between. The CDR3 is made up of 14 amino acids.

The chain joins TRBV19 to TRBJ1-2; the match to TRBD1 covers 7 bases. Unmatched junction bases numbered 2, after V lost 3 bases and J lost 1 base. There are 14 residues in the CDR3. Germline lookup yields CDR1 LNHDA and CDR2 SQIVND (reference sequence). CDR3 protein: CASSMGTVNYGYTF. The CDR3 DNA is TGTGCCAGTAGTATGGGGACAGTTAACTATGGCTACACCTTC.

The gene calls are TRBV7-8 and TRBJ1-1; D is undetermined. This CDR3 comprises 13 residues. Trimming took 5 bases from V and 1 from J, leaving 8 bases between them. Per germline, CDR1 SGHVS and CDR2 FQNEAQ. DNA for the CDR3: TGTGCCAGCAGCGCGCGACGGAACACTGAAGCTTTCTTT. This translates into CASSARRNTEAFF.

The rearrangement uses TRBV7-2 and TRBJ2-5; D gene unclear. CDR1 and CDR2 (germline): SGHTA, FQGNSA. The V gene lost 3 bases and the J gene lost 2 bases, with 10 bases spanning the gap. CDR3 length: 14 residues. CDR3 sequence reads: CASSFPGRQETQYF. CDR3 in DNA: TGTGCCAGCAGCTTCCCTGGGCGGCAAGAGACCCAGTACTTC. Based on the CDR3 plus reference TRBV7-2 and TRBJ2-5, the full variable domain is GAGVSQSPSNKVTEKGKDVELRCDPISGHTALYWYRQSLGQGLEFLIYFQGNSAPDKSGLPSDRFSAERTGGSVSTLTIQRTQQEDSAVYLCASSFPGRQETQYFGPGTRLLVL.

The CDR3 region is CASSPSQIRDEKLFF. The DNA for the CDR3 is TGTGCCAGCTCACCATCCCAGATACGCGACGAAAAACTGTTTTTT. The chain couples TRBV18 to TRBJ1-4, with D uncertain. The ends were cut back, 2 bases at V and 8 bases at J, with 15 bases in the middle. Germline-derived CDR1 and CDR2 are KGHSH and LQKENI. The CDR3 sequence is 15 residues long.

The chain employs TRBV19 and TRBJ2-2, with unresolved D. The CDR3 covers 14 residues. Trimming removed 1 base from V and 4 bases from J, with 7 bases in between. In germline, CDR1 is LNHDA, CDR2 SQIVND (reference sequence). The CDR3 loop is CASSIGRFTGELFF. CDR3 coding DNA: TGTGCCAGTAGTATAGGGCGGTTCACCGGGGAGCTGTTTTTT.

A note on this clone: The DNA is left out, because the CDR3 cannot be placed on it with certainty; the CDR3 is given as TCRdb lists it. This chain joins TRBV29-1 and TRBJ2-7; the table's D call, TRBD2, has no DNA check behind it. Germline CDR1 reads SQVTM; CDR2 reads ANQGSEA. The CDR3 spans 12 residues, counting both ends. The CDR3 protein is CSVVASGSVKYF.